The table lists the clone carrying this T cell receptor beta chain with a few counts. The CDR3 is 15 amino acids. V shed 5 bases and J shed 0 bases, with 14 bases lying between them. The germline CDR1 and CDR2 sequences are SGHAT and FQNNGV. This specimen comes from a study of blood T cells in healthy people across ages. A second PCR of 7 to 11 cycles used a sample-barcoded 5' primer and a J-beta primer mix. Each CDR3 protein gets one entry after TCRdb re-called the 5' RACE reads with MiXCR. The table lists 710,000 or so distinct CDR3 sequences, roughly 20% of them singletons. The chain combines TRBV11-2 with TRBJ2-7; weak D call: TRBD2 (7 bases). The TCR comes from a man aged 65 to 79 in good health. The sequenced sample consisted of blood. In nucleotides, the CDR3 is TGTGCCAGCAGCGCCGCCGCGGGGGCCTCCTACGAGCAGTACTTC. Its protein product is CASSAAAGASYEQYF.